These 13 T cell receptor beta chains were all obtained from the same sample, sequenced in a study of identical twins. TCRdb processed the 5' RACE reads anew with MiXCR; each CDR3 protein has one entry. Of approximately 150,000 distinct CDR3 sequences in the sample, around 3.4% were seen once. The sequenced sample was memory T cells sorted from blood. These receptors were collected from a man younger than 30 in good health.

This clonotype was counted many times. This chain joins TRBV7-9 and TRBJ1-2, with 11 bases fitting TRBD1. Trimming at V came to 5 bases and at J to 8 bases, leaving 13 bases not matched to a gene. The CDR3 is 16 amino acids. Germline-derived CDR1 and CDR2 are SEHNR and FQNEAQ (reference sequence). The CDR3 loop reads CASSPFTGTGGKGYTF. The CDR3 bases are TGTGCCAGCAGCCCATTCACCGGGACAGGGGGAAAAGGCTACACCTTC.

This clonotype was found many times. This rearrangement joins TRBV10-3 to TRBJ1-1; D gene ambiguous. This CDR3 region has 15 residues. V gave up 3 bases and J gave up 1 base, with 12 bases separating them. The germline V gene has CDR1 ENHRY and CDR2 SYGVKD. DNA of the CDR3: TGTGCCATCAGTGACCCCGCAATGAGGAACACTGAAGCTTTCTTT. Translating it yields CAISDPAMRNTEAFF.

This clonotype has at least ten counts. The chain uses TRBV7-2 and TRBJ2-3; D may be TRBD2 (5 bases). The germline V gene encodes CDR1 SGHTA and CDR2 FQGNSA. This CDR3 contains 14 residues. The V gene lost 8 bases and the J gene lost 1 base, with 13 bases spanning the gap. As DNA, the CDR3 is TGTGCCAGCGGCCGAGGGAGCGGCACAGATACGCAGTATTTT. It codes for CASGRGSGTDTQYF.

This clonotype was detected ten times or more. This chain joins TRBV20-1 and TRBJ2-5; tentatively, D is TRBD1 or TRBD2 (5 bases each). V gave up 2 bases and J gave up 2 bases, with 12 bases separating them. Germline CDR1 and CDR2: DFQATT and SNEGSKA (reference sequence). The CDR3 is made up of 14 amino acids. The CDR3 bases are TGCAGTGCTAGACCGGGGCAGCTGCAAGAGACCCAGTACTTC. It is translated as CSARPGQLQETQYF.

The gene calls are TRBV2 and TRBJ2-7; 7 nucleotides align to TRBD1. The CDR3 is made up of 14 amino acids. Unmatched junction bases numbered 7, after V lost 8 bases and J lost 0 bases. From germline, CDR1 is SNHLY and CDR2 FYNNEI. In DNA form, the CDR3 reads TGTGCCAGCTGCCCCGGGACAGTCTCCTACGAGCAGTACTTC. It is translated as CASCPGTVSYEQYF.

This clonotype counts as medium-sized. This chain links TRBV29-1 with TRBJ2-1; D is perhaps TRBD2 (5 bases). The CDR3 consists of 13 residues. Germline V gives CDR1 SQVTM, CDR2 ANQGSEA. CDR3 region: CRVTGNSYNEQFF. CDR3 DNA: TGCAGGGTCACGGGGAATTCCTACAATGAGCAGTTCTTC.

This clonotype occurred many times. This chain uses TRBV12-3 or TRBV12-4 with TRBJ2-7; no clear D gene. The CDR3 is 11 residues long. V dropped 6 bases and J dropped 7 bases, with 10 bases sitting between them. This CDR3 is CASSRGKEQYV. DNA of the CDR3: TGTGCCAGCAGCCGCGGCAAAGAGCAGTACGTC.

This clonotype was observed at least ten times. The chain carries TRBV21-1 and TRBJ2-1; whether TRBD2, the table's D call, matches the DNA was not checked. TRBV21-1 is tagged as a pseudogene. This CDR3 has 18 residues. The CDR3 DNA sequence: TGTGCCAGCAGCAAAGGAAGACGGGAGGGTTGGACCTACAATGAGCAGTTCTTC. Its translation is CASSKGRREGWTYNEQFF.

This clonotype was recorded many times. V is TRBV20-1 and J is TRBJ2-4, with TRBD2 as a possible D gene (7 bases). Germline V gene lookup returns CDR1 DFQATT and CDR2 SNEGSKA (reference sequence). The CDR3 contains 17 residues. Between the trimmed V and J ends, which lost 6 bases and 0 bases, there was a span of 21 bases. CDR3 sequence (DNA): TGCAGTGCCCTTCTAAGGGAGGGGGGGCTAGCCAAAAACATTCAGTACTTC. Translated: CSALLREGGLAKNIQYF.

The rearrangement uses TRBV5-1 and TRBJ1-1; no firm D call. V was clipped by 5 bases and J by 4 bases, with 15 bases between them. Germline V CDR1 and CDR2: SGHRS, YFSETQ. This CDR3 is 14 amino acids long. DNA of the CDR3: TGCGCCAGCAGTCTGGTCAGGCCGACCACTGAAGCTTTCTTT. Translated: CASSLVRPTTEAFF.

This clonotype was counted many times. The chain is built from TRBV7-2 and TRBJ2-7; no reliable D call. The germline V and J ends were trimmed by 4 bases and 3 bases, with 7 bases remaining between them. The CDR3 is made up of 12 amino acids. Germline-derived CDR1 and CDR2 are SGHTA and FQGNSA. The CDR3 coding sequence is TGTGCCAGCAGCTCGAACCTCTACGAGCAGTACTTC. This codes for CASSSNLYEQYF.

This clonotype was seen at least ten times. The chain links TRBV2 to TRBJ1-2; TRBD1 is a possible D gene (5 bases). The CDR3 contains 13 residues. Per germline, CDR1 SNHLY and CDR2 FYNNEI. V lost 7 bases to trimming and J lost 8 bases, with 17 bases between them. CDR3 loop: CASMITGVSGYTF. As DNA, the CDR3 is TGTGCCAGCATGATAACAGGTGTCTCCGGCTACACCTTC.

This clonotype has ten or more counts. The CDR3 DNA follows: TGCAGTGCTAGGAGGTCCGGGACAGATAGCAATCAGCCCCAGCATTTT. This sequence encodes CSARRSGTDSNQPQHF. The chain joins TRBV20-1 to TRBJ1-5; 7 nucleotides agree with TRBD1. Per germline, CDR1 DFQATT and CDR2 SNEGSKA (reference sequence). V trimming: 3 bases; J trimming: 0 bases; junction bases outside the gene matches: 8. The CDR3 consists of 16 residues.